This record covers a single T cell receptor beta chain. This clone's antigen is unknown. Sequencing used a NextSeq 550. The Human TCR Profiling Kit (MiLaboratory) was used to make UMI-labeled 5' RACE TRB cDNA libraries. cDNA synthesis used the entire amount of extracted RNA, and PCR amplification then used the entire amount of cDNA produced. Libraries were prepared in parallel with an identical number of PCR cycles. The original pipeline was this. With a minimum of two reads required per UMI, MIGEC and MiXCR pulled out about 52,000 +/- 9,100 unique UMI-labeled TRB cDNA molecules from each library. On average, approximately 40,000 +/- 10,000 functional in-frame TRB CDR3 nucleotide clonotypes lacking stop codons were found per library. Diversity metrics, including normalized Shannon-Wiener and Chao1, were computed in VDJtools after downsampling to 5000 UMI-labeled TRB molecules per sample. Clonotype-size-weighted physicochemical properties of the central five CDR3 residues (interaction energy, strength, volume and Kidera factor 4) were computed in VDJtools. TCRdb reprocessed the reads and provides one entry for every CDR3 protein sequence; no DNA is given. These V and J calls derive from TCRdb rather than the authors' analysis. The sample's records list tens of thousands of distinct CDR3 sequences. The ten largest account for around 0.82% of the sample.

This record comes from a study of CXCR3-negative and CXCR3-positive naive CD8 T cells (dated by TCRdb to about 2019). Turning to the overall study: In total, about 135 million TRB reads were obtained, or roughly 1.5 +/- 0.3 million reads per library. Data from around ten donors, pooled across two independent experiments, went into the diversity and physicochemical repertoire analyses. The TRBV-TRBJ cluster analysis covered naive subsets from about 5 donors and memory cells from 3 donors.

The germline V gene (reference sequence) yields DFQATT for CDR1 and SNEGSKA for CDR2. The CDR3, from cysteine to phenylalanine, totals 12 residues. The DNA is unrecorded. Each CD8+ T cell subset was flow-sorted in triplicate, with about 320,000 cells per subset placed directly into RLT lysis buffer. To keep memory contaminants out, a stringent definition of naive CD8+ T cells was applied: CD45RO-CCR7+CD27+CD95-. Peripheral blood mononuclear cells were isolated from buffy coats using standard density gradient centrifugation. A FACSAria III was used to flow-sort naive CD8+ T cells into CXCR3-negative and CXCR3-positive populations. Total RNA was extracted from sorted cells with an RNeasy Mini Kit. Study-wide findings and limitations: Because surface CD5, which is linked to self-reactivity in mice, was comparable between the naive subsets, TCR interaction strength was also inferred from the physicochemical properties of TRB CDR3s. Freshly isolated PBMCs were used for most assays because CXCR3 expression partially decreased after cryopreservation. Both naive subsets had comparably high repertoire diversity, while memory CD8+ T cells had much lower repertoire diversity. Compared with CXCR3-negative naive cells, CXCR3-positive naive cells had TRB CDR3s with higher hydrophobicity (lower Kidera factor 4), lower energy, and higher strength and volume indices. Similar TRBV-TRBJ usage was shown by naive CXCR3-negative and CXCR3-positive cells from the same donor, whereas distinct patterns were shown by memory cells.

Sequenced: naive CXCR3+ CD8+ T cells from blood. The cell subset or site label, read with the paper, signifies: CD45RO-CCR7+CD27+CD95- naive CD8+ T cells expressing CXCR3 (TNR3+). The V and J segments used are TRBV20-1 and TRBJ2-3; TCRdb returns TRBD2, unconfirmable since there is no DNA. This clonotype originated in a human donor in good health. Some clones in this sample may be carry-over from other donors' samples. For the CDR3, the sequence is CSAGLAGDTQYF.